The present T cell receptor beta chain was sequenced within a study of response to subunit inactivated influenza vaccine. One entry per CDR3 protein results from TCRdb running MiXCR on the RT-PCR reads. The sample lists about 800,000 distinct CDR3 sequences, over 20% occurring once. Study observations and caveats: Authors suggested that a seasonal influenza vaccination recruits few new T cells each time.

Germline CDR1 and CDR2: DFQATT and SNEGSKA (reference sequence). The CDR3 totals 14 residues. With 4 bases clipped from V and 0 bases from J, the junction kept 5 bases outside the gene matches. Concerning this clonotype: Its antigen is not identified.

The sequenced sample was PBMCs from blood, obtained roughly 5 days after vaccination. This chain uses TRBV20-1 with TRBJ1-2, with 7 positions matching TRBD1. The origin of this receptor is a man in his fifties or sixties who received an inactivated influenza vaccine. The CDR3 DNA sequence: TGCAGTGCTACCGGGACAGCCTCTAACTATGGCTACACCTTC. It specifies CSATGTASNYGYTF.